The 5 T cell receptor beta chains below all came from one sample that was sequenced in a study of T cells after yellow fever vaccination. TCRdb processed the 5' RACE reads anew with MiXCR; each CDR3 protein has one entry. The table records about 220,000 distinct CDR3 sequences, less than 3.5% of them present only once. Sequencing was performed on CD4+ T cells sorted from PBMCs, taken 10 days after the yellow fever booster vaccination. Receptor source: a man aged 18 to 30 who received the YFV17D yellow fever vaccine.

This clonotype was counted at least ten times. This chain links TRBV7-2 with TRBJ2-2; a weak D match, TRBD1 (5 bases). The CDR3 is 14 residues long. The germline CDR1 and CDR2 sequences are SGHTA and FQGNSA. Trimming shortened V by 0 bases and J by 6 bases, and 8 bases separated the two germline ends. CDR3 DNA sequence: TGTGCCAGCAGCTTAGCGCCAGGGCCCGGGGAGCTGTTTTTT. It translates to CASSLAPGPGELFF.

V and J are TRBV24-1 and TRBJ2-2; D unresolved. The CDR3 totals 16 residues. Trimming stripped 1 base from V and 6 bases from J, with 14 bases between. In germline, CDR1 is KGHDR, CDR2 SFDVKD. The DNA for the CDR3 is TGTGCCACCAGTGATTTTGGCTCTCGTGGGGCCGGGGAGCTGTTTTTT. Its protein is CATSDFGSRGAGELFF.

This clonotype was counted between two and nine times. V usage is TRBV19 and J usage is TRBJ2-2; D is unclear. The CDR3 has 14 amino acids. Germline-derived CDR1 and CDR2 are LNHDA and SQIVND (reference sequence). Trimming left V 10 bases short and J 0 bases short, with 12 bases between. This CDR3 reads CATGSLSNTGELFF. DNA of the CDR3: TGTGCCACTGGGTCCCTTTCGAACACCGGGGAGCTGTTTTTT.

This clonotype was seen many times. This chain connects TRBV9 to TRBJ2-6; no definite D call. The V and J ends lost 3 bases and 0 bases respectively, with 16 bases between them. The CDR3 length is 18 residues. Germline loops: CDR1 SGDLS, CDR2 YYNGEE. The CDR3 region has the DNA TGTGCCAGCAGCGGGGGTTGGGGTTCCCACTCTGGGGCCAACGTCCTGACTTTC. It is translated as CASSGGWGSHSGANVLTF. Together with reference TRBV9 and TRBJ2-6, the CDR3 gives the full variable domain: DSGVTQTPKHLITATGQRVTLRCSPRSGDLSVYWYQQSLDQGLQFLIQYYNGEERAKGNILERFSAQQFPDLHSELNLSSLELGDSALYFCASSGGWGSHSGANVLTFGAGSRLTVL.

The chain carries TRBV19 and TRBJ1-1, with D perhaps TRBD1 (6 bases). The CDR3 spans 14 residues. Germline CDR1 and CDR2: LNHDA and SQIVND (reference sequence). V was pared by 3 bases and J by 0 bases, with 8 bases between. The CDR3 reads CASSIGGLNTEAFF. CDR3 bases: TGTGCCAGTAGTATCGGGGGCCTGAACACTGAAGCTTTCTTT.